This passage covers 28 T cell receptor beta chains from one sample sequenced in a study of shared clonotypes between healthy human individuals. TCRdb's copy holds only in-frame clones and misses some; the assay was immunoSEQ multiplex PCR. The table includes about 1.9 million clones, over 85% detected once. Positively selected for CCR7, the CD45RO-negative cells used as naive CD8 cells excluded terminally differentiated effector memory CD45RA+ cells. The sample comprised naive CD8+ T cells from PBMCs. These receptors originate from a young man in good health. Some clones in this sample may be carry-over from other donors' samples.

The rearrangement uses TRBV29-1 and TRBJ2-1; unclear D gene. Per germline, CDR1 SQVTM and CDR2 ANQGSEA. V was trimmed by 1 base and J by 8 bases, leaving 9 bases between them. This CDR3 spans 12 amino acids. As DNA, the CDR3 is TGCAGCGTTGAAGGGGTCGGCTATGAGCAGTTCTTC. Its translation: CSVEGVGYEQFF.

The CDR3: CASSLVEGFIYGYTF. CDR3 sequence (DNA): TGTGCCAGCAGTTTAGTCGAAGGGTTCATCTATGGCTACACCTTC. This chain joins TRBV27 and TRBJ1-2, with D unresolved. V gave up 2 bases and J gave up 4 bases, with 14 bases separating them. The CDR3 runs to 15 residues. Germline lookup yields CDR1 MNHEY and CDR2 SMNVEV (reference sequence).

The V and J genes are TRBV7-8 and TRBJ2-2; possibly TRBD2 for D (6 bases). V lost 9 bases, J lost 4 bases, and 24 bases lay in between. The CDR3 is 17 residues long. Per the germline V gene, CDR1 is SGHVS and CDR2 is FQNEAQ. The CDR3 loop is CASYLAGPGGITGELFF. In DNA, the CDR3 is TGTGCCAGTTATTTAGCTGGGCCGGGCGGGATCACCGGGGAGCTGTTTTTT. Based on the CDR3 plus reference TRBV7-8 and TRBJ2-2, the full variable domain is GAGVSQSPRYKVAKRGQDVALRCDPISGHVSLFWYQQALGQGPEFLTYFQNEAQLDKSGLPSDRFFAERPEGSVSTLKIQRTQQEDSAVYLCASYLAGPGGITGELFFGEGSRLTVL.

This chain joins TRBV7-9 and TRBJ2-7; 7 nucleotides line up with TRBD2. The germline V gene has CDR1 SEHNR and CDR2 FQNEAQ (reference sequence). V lost 5 bases and J lost 5; bases outside the gene matches: 21. CDR3 size: 18 residues. As DNA, the CDR3 is TGTGCCAGCAGCACAGTTCCGGGGAGGGAAATTTCACTAAACGAGCAGTACTTC. Amino acid sequence: CASSTVPGREISLNEQYF.

The rearrangement links TRBV6-4 to TRBJ2-5; 9 nucleotides match TRBD2. With 5 bases clipped from V and 0 bases from J, the junction kept 10 bases outside the gene matches. Germline-derived CDR1 and CDR2 are MRHNA and SNTAGT. CDR3 length: 17 residues. Written as DNA, the CDR3 is TGTGCCAGCAGTTTTTCTTTGGGCGGGAGGGACCAAGAGACCCAGTACTTC. Encoded protein: CASSFSLGGRDQETQYF.

Concerning this clone itself: Other DNA sequences of this sample code for an identical CDR3. The chain recombines TRBV9 with TRBJ2-7; 7 positions match TRBD2. The junction had 6 bases not matched to a gene; V was cut back by 4 bases and J by 2 bases. This CDR3 spans 14 amino acids. The germline gives CDR1 SGDLS, CDR2 YYNGEE. The CDR3, as DNA: TGTGCCAGCAGCCCCACGGGGGGAACCTACGAGCAGTACTTC. Its protein product is CASSPTGGTYEQYF.

The chain recombines TRBV27 with TRBJ1-3; the match to TRBD1 covers 7 bases. Trimming at V came to 5 bases and at J to 6 bases, leaving 7 bases not matched to a gene. Germline loops: CDR1 MNHEY, CDR2 SMNVEV (reference sequence). This CDR3 contains 14 residues. The CDR3 coding sequence is TGTGCCAGCAGTGCCGACAGGGACGCAAACACCATATATTTT. Translating it yields CASSADRDANTIYF.

J is TRBJ2-3 and V is TRBV7-9; no clear D. The CDR3 runs 12 residues. The germline V gene encodes CDR1 SEHNR and CDR2 FQNEAQ (reference sequence). The V gene lost 4 bases and the J gene lost 5 bases, with 7 bases spanning the gap. CDR3 bases: TGTGCCAGCAGCTACTTTCAAGATACGCAGTATTTT. Translated, it gives CASSYFQDTQYF.

This chain uses TRBV4-2 with TRBJ2-1, with 7 bases that match TRBD2. Germline assignment: CDR1 LGHNA and CDR2 YNFKEQ. Trimming cost V 4 bases and J 5 bases; bases outside gene matches: 8. The CDR3 consists of 15 residues. DNA for the CDR3: TGTGCCAGCAGCCCCTACGGGAGGCCCCACAATGAGCAGTTCTTC. Translated, it gives CASSPYGRPHNEQFF.

As for this clone: This same CDR3 is encoded by further DNA sequences in the sample. V usage is TRBV9 and J usage is TRBJ2-2; the D gene is possibly TRBD2 (6 bases). Deletions cut 2 bases from V and 0 bases from J, with 8 bases between. The CDR3 runs 15 residues. Germline values: CDR1 SGDLS, CDR2 YYNGEE. The CDR3 region is CASSVGTANTGELFF. In DNA form, the CDR3 reads TGTGCCAGCAGCGTCGGGACTGCGAACACCGGGGAGCTGTTTTTT.

The rearrangement joins TRBV27 to TRBJ1-5; D remains ambiguous. The length of the CDR3 is 14 residues. CDR1 and CDR2 (germline): MNHEY, SMNVEV (reference sequence). V lost 2 bases, J lost 6 bases, and 11 bases lay in between. The CDR3 DNA follows: TGTGCCAGCAGTTTAGCCGGGAACGGTCAGCCCCAGCATTTT. This encodes CASSLAGNGQPQHF.

The chain joins TRBV7-9 to TRBJ2-4; D remains ambiguous. Germline V lookup: CDR1 SEHNR, CDR2 FQNEAQ (reference sequence). The CDR3 contains 15 residues. Trimming shortened V by 4 bases and J by 9 bases, and 19 bases separated the two germline ends. The DNA of the CDR3 is TGTGCCAGCAGCTCCGACTTTACCCTTAACTCCATTCAGTACTTC. It is translated as CASSSDFTLNSIQYF. The variable domain in full, with the rest retrieved from reference TRBV7-9 and TRBJ2-4, is DTGVSQNPRHKITKRGQNVTFRCDPISEHNRLYWYRQTLGQGPEFLTYFQNEAQLEKSRLLSDRFSAERPKGSFSTLEIQRTEQGDSAMYLCASSSDFTLNSIQYFGAGTRLSVL.

This chain links TRBV7-9 with TRBJ2-7; D is possibly TRBD2 (6 bases). CDR3 size: 14 residues. Germline CDR1 is SEHNR and CDR2 is FQNEAQ (reference sequence). Between the trimmed V and J ends, which lost 5 bases and 3 bases, there was a span of 14 bases. This CDR3 reads CASSPPLAVYEQYF. CDR3 in DNA: TGTGCCAGCAGCCCCCCTTTAGCGGTCTACGAGCAGTACTTC. Full variable domain (rest looked up from reference TRBV7-9 and TRBJ2-7): DTGVSQNPRHKITKRGQNVTFRCDPISEHNRLYWYRQTLGQGPEFLTYFQNEAQLEKSRLLSDRFSAERPKGSFSTLEIQRTEQGDSAMYLCASSPPLAVYEQYFGPGTRLTVT.

This chain connects TRBV19 to TRBJ1-1; D possibly corresponds to TRBD1 (5 bases). V was clipped by 3 bases and J by 4 bases, with 15 bases between them. Per germline, CDR1 LNHDA and CDR2 SQIVND (reference sequence). This CDR3 region has 15 residues. CDR3 nucleotides: TGTGCCAGTAGTATCAACCTTTGGGGGGGCACTGAAGCTTTCTTT. The encoded protein is CASSINLWGGTEAFF.

The rearrangement uses TRBV7-6 and TRBJ2-7; TRBD1 agrees at 9 bases. Germline V lookup: CDR1 SGHVS, CDR2 FNYEAQ. The CDR3 has 16 residues. V gave up 1 base and J gave up 5 bases; unmatched junction bases: 9. For the CDR3, the DNA is TGTGCCAGCAGCTTAGATAGGGGACAGGGTGGCCACGAGCAGTACTTC. Translated: CASSLDRGQGGHEQYF. The variable domain in full, completed from reference TRBV7-6 and TRBJ2-7, reads GAGVSQSPRYKVTKRGQDVALRCDPISGHVSLYWYRQALGQGPEFLTYFNYEAQQDKSGLPNDRFSAERPEGSISTLTIQRTEQRDSAMYRCASSLDRGQGGHEQYFGPGTRLTVT.

The chain links TRBV27 to TRBJ2-5; either TRBD1 or TRBD2 may fit D (5 bases each). Germline V gene sequence: CDR1 MNHEY, CDR2 SMNVEV (reference sequence). This CDR3 has 13 amino acids. Trimming stripped 10 bases from V and 5 bases from J, with 17 bases between. Here the CDR3 DNA reads TGTGCCACCTCAGGGTTCGGGGAGGAGACCCAGTACTTC. Translating gives CATSGFGEETQYF.

The rearrangement joins TRBV9 to TRBJ2-5, with 12 bases matching TRBD1. CDR3 length: 14 residues. V shed 7 bases, J shed 5 bases, and the junction held 6 bases outside the gene matches. Germline values: CDR1 SGDLS, CDR2 YYNGEE. The CDR3 is CASGGTGGWETQYF. The CDR3 bases are TGTGCCAGCGGAGGGACAGGGGGCTGGGAGACCCAGTACTTC.

This clone occurred a few times. This chain connects TRBV5-6 to TRBJ1-1; D is unresolved. This CDR3 is built from 15 residues. Germline V CDR1 and CDR2: SGHDT, YYEEEE. V was pared by 3 bases and J by 0 bases, with 12 bases between. In DNA, the CDR3 is TGTGCCAGCAGCTGGGAGGCAAACCTGAACACTGAAGCTTTCTTT. This gives the protein CASSWEANLNTEAFF. The full variable domain, in which reference TRBV5-6 and TRBJ1-1 provide the parts outside the CDR3, is DAGVTQSPTHLIKTRGQQVTLRCSPKSGHDTVSWYQQALGQGPQFIFQYYEEEERQRGNFPDRFSGHQFPNYSSELNVNALLLGDSALYLCASSWEANLNTEAFFGQGTRLTVV.

The chain links TRBV7-2 to TRBJ2-7, with 9 bases matching TRBD1. This CDR3 is 16 amino acids long. Per germline, CDR1 SGHTA and CDR2 FQGNSA. The ends lost 5 bases at V and 6 bases at J; junction bases unmatched: 14. In DNA form, the CDR3 reads TGTGCCAGCAGCCTAGAGCCGGGACAGGGACGAGTCGAGCAGTACTTC. The encoded protein is CASSLEPGQGRVEQYF.

The chain has TRBV2 and TRBJ2-3; 10 bases line up with TRBD2. CDR1 is SNHLY and CDR2 is FYNNEI in the germline V gene. The CDR3 has 16 residues. With 5 bases clipped from V and 2 bases from J, the junction kept 7 bases outside the gene matches. Written as DNA, the CDR3 is TGTGCCAGCAGTTCTCCGGGACTAGCGTACACAGATACGCAGTATTTT. Residues: CASSSPGLAYTDTQYF.

This rearrangement joins TRBV7-9 to TRBJ2-7; 10 bases align to TRBD2. This CDR3 contains 15 residues. Germline V gene data show CDR1 as SEHNR and CDR2 as FQNEAQ (reference sequence). V lost 5 bases to trimming and J lost 5 bases; unmatched junction nucleotides: 9. CDR3 coding DNA: TGTGCCAGCAGCCCCGTCGCACTAGCGGGAAACGAGCAGTACTTC. The encoded protein is CASSPVALAGNEQYF.

V gene TRBV5-4 combines with J gene TRBJ1-2; weak D call: TRBD1 (6 bases). V was cut by 0 bases and J by 3 bases, with 15 bases left in between. Germline V CDR1 and CDR2: SGHNT, YYREEE (reference sequence). The length of the CDR3 is 16 residues. In nucleotides, the CDR3 is TGTGCCAGCAGCTTGGACCGTAGGGGGGCTGACTATGGCTACACCTTC. Amino acids: CASSLDRRGADYGYTF.

J is TRBJ2-7 and V is TRBV7-2; TRBD1 agrees at 9 bases. V lost 8 bases, J lost 4 bases, and 9 bases stayed unmatched. CDR3 size: 14 residues. CDR1 is SGHTA and CDR2 is FQGNSA in the germline V gene. The CDR3, as DNA: TGTGCCAGCGCCCTTGTGGGACAGGGATACGAGCAGTACTTC. The encoded protein is CASALVGQGYEQYF.

The chain joins TRBV27 to TRBJ2-7; 7 positions agree with TRBD2. Germline CDR1 reads MNHEY; CDR2 reads SMNVEV (reference sequence). The CDR3 is 15 amino acids. Unmatched junction bases numbered 9, after V lost 0 bases and J lost 7 bases. The CDR3 protein is CASSLSAGLREEQYF. The CDR3 coding sequence is TGTGCCAGCAGTTTATCAGCGGGACTAAGGGAAGAGCAGTACTTC.

This chain uses TRBV5-1 with TRBJ1-1, with unresolved D. The CDR3 consists of 18 residues. The germline V gene has CDR1 SGHRS and CDR2 YFSETQ. V was shortened by 0 bases and J by 0 bases, with 18 bases between the two germline ends. The chain's CDR3 is CASSLVAGRRGLNTEAFF. The CDR3 bases are TGCGCCAGCAGCTTGGTGGCAGGCAGGAGAGGATTGAACACTGAAGCTTTCTTT. The full variable domain, in which reference TRBV5-1 and TRBJ1-1 provide the parts outside the CDR3, is KAGVTQTPRYLIKTRGQQVTLSCSPISGHRSVSWYQQTPGQGLQFLFEYFSETQRNKGNFPGRFSGRQFSNSRSEMNVSTLELGDSALYLCASSLVAGRRGLNTEAFFGQGTRLTVV.

The chain employs TRBV4-2 and TRBJ1-1; D is ambiguous. This CDR3 contains 15 residues. The germline CDR1 and CDR2 sequences are LGHNA and YNFKEQ. The V end was cut by 2 bases, the J end by 2 bases, with 12 bases between. The CDR3 DNA reads TGTGCCAGCAGCCAACCGGAGTATGGAAACACTGAAGCTTTCTTT. This gives the protein CASSQPEYGNTEAFF.

This chain connects TRBV7-2 to TRBJ1-2, with TRBD1 identical over 10 bases. Germline CDR1 is SGHTA and CDR2 is FQGNSA. Trimming removed 5 bases from V and 3 bases from J; junction bases left unmatched: 6. The CDR3 length is 15 residues. The CDR3 bases are TGTGCCAGCAGCACCCGACAGGGGGCTCACTATGGCTACACCTTC. It translates to CASSTRQGAHYGYTF.

This chain connects TRBV9 to TRBJ2-1; D not resolved. CDR1 is SGDLS, CDR2 YYNGEE, per germline. V was pared by 3 bases and J by 11 bases, with 6 bases between. This CDR3 is built from 10 residues. The CDR3 region is CASSGSKQFF. DNA of the CDR3: TGTGCCAGCAGCGGTAGTAAGCAGTTCTTC. Variable domain in full (rest from reference TRBV9 and TRBJ2-1): DSGVTQTPKHLITATGQRVTLRCSPRSGDLSVYWYQQSLDQGLQFLIQYYNGEERAKGNILERFSAQQFPDLHSELNLSSLELGDSALYFCASSGSKQFFGPGTRLTVL.